This T cell receptor beta chain is drawn from a study of human T cells and chemical hapten exposure. Study-wide context: Subjects had 2% DPC placed on about 2 cm by about 2 cm of upper inner arm skin for sensitization.

Each CDR3 protein is one row after TCRdb ran MiXCR on the RACE reads. The sample contains 55,000 to 75,000 distinct CDR3 sequences, 9.5% to 15% of which appear only once. Time point indicated: patch test 3, about 24 weeks after DPC sensitization. Treatment: therapeutic diphenylcyclopropenone sensitization with weekly scalp DPC. This CDR3 comprises 11 residues. Germline V lookup: CDR1 SQVTM, CDR2 ANQGSEA. Trimming pared 6 bases from V and 6 bases from J, leaving 8 bases between. This clonotype was sampled from a man aged 25-45 years with alopecia areata. Some clones in this sample may be carry-over from other donors' samples. The gene calls are TRBV29-1 and TRBJ1-4; D ambiguous. The sample in question was whole blood, obtained in connection with sensitization to the hapten diphenylcyclopropenone (DPC). Here the CDR3 reads CSVLRDEKLFF. CDR3 sequence (DNA): TGCAGCGTCCTCCGGGATGAAAAACTGTTTTTT.